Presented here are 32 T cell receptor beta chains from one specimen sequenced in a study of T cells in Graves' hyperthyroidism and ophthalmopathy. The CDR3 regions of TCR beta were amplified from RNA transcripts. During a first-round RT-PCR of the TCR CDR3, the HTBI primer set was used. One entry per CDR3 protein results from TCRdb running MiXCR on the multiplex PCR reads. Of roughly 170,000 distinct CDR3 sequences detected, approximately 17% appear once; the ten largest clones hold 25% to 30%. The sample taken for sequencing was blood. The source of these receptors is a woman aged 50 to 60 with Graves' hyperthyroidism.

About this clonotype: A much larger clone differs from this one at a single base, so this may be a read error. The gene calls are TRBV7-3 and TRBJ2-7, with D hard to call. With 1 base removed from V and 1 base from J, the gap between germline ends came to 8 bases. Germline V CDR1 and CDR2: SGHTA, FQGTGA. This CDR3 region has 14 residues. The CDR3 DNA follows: TGTGCCAGCAGCTTAATCCCAGCATCCTACGAGCAGTACTTC. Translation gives CASSLIPASYEQYF.

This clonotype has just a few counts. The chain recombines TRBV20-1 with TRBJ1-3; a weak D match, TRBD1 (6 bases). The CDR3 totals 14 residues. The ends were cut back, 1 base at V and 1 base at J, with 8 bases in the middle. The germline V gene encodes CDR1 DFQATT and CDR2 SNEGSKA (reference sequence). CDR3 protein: CSARGGASGNTIYF. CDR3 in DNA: TGCAGTGCTAGAGGGGGGGCATCTGGAAACACCATATATTTT.

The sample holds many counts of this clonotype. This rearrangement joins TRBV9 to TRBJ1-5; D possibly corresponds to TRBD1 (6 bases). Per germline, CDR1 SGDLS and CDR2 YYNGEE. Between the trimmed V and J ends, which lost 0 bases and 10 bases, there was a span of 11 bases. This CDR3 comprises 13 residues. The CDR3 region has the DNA TGTGCCAGCAGCGTAGCGACGGACAGACCCCAGCATTTT. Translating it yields CASSVATDRPQHF.

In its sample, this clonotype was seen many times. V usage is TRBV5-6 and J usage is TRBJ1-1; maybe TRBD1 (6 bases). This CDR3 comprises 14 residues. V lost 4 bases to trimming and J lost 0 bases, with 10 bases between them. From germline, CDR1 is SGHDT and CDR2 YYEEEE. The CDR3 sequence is CASSATGLNTEAFF. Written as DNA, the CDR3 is TGTGCCAGCAGCGCGACAGGATTGAACACTGAAGCTTTCTTT.

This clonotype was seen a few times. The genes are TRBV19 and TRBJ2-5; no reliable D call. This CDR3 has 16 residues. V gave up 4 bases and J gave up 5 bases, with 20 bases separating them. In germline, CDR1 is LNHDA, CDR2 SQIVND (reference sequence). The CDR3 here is CASSNPLGSPGETQYF. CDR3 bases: TGTGCCAGTAGTAACCCCCTGGGCTCTCCTGGGGAGACCCAGTACTTC.

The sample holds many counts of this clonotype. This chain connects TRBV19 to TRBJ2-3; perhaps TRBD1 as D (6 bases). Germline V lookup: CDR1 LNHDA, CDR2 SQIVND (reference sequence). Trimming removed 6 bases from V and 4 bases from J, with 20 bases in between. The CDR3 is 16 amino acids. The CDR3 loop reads CASRQAGDGRPDTQYF. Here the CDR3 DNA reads TGTGCCAGTAGACAAGCAGGGGACGGACGCCCAGATACGCAGTATTTT.

CDR3 amino acids: CASSSQGQLYQETQYF. The CDR3 DNA reads as TGCGCCAGCAGCTCCCAGGGACAGCTGTACCAAGAGACCCAGTACTTC. The chain recombines TRBV5-1 with TRBJ2-5; 7 nucleotides agree with TRBD1. The V gene end was trimmed by 3 bases and the J gene end by 0 bases; junction bases not matched to a gene: 8. Germline CDR1 reads SGHRS; CDR2 reads YFSETQ. The CDR3 extends over 16 amino acids.

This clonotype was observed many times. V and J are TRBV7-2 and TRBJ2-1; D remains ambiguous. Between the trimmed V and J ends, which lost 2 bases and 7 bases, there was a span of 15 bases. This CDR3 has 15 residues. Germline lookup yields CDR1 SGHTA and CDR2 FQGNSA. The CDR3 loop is CASSLNLRQVNEQFF. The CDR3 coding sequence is TGTGCCAGCAGCTTAAATCTCAGGCAGGTTAATGAGCAGTTCTTC. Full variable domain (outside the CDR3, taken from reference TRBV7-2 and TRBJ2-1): GAGVSQSPSNKVTEKGKDVELRCDPISGHTALYWYRQSLGQGLEFLIYFQGNSAPDKSGLPSDRFSAERTGGSVSTLTIQRTQQEDSAVYLCASSLNLRQVNEQFFGPGTRLTVL.

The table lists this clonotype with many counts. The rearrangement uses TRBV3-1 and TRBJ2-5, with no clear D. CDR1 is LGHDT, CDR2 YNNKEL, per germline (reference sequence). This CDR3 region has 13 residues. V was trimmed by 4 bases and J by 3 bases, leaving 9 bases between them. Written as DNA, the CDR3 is TGTGCCAGCAGCCCAACTCAAGAAGAGACCCAGTACTTC. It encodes CASSPTQEETQYF.

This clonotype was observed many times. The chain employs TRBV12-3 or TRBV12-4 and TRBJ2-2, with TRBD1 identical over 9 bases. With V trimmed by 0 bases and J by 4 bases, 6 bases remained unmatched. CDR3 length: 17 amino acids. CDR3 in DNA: TGTGCCAGCAGTTTAGCGACGGGACAGGGTGGCACCGGGGAGCTGTTTTTT. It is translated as CASSLATGQGGTGELFF.

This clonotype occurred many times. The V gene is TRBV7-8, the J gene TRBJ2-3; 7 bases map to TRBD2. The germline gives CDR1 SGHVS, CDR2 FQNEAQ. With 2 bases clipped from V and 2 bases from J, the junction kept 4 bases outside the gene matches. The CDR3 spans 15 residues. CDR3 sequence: CASSLYLADTDTQYF. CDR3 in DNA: TGTGCCAGCAGCTTATACCTAGCGGACACAGATACGCAGTATTTT.

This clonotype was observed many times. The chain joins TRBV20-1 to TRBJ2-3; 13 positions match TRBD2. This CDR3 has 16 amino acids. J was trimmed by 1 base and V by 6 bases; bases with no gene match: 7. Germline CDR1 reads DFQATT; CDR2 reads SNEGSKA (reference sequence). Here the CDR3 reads CSARRTSGGGTDTQYF. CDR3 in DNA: TGCAGTGCCCGACGCACTAGCGGGGGGGGCACAGATACGCAGTATTTT.

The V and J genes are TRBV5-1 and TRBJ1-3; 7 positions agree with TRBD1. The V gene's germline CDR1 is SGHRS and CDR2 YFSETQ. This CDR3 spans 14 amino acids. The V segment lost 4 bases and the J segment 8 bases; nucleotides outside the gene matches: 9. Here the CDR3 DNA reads TGCGCCAGCAGCCCTCAGGGGGGGACTTACACCATATATTTT. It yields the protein CASSPQGGTYTIYF.

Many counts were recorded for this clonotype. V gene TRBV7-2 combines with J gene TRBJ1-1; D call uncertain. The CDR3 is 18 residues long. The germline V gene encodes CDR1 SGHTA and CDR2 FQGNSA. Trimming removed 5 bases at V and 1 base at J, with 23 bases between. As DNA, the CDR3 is TGTGCCAGCAGCGGAGGCATGGCCGGCCTTTACCCGAACACTGAAGCTTTCTTT. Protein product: CASSGGMAGLYPNTEAFF.

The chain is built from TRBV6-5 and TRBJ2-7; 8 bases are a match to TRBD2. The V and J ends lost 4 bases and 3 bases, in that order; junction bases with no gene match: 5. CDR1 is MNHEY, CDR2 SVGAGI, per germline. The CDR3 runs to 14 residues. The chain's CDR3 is CASSSTGGIYEQYF. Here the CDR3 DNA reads TGTGCCAGCAGTTCCACGGGAGGGATCTACGAGCAGTACTTC.

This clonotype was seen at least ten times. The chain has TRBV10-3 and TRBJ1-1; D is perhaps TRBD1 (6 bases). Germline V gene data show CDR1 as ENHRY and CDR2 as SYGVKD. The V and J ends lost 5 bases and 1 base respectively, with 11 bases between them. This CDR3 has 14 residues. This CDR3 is CAISFQGGNTEAFF. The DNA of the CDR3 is TGTGCCATCAGTTTTCAAGGGGGGAACACTGAAGCTTTCTTT.

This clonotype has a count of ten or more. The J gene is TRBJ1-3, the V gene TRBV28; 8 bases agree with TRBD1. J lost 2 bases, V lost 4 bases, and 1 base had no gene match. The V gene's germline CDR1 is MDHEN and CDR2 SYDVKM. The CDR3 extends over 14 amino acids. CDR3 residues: CASSSGGAGNTIYF. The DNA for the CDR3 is TGTGCCAGCAGTTCAGGGGGCGCTGGAAACACCATATATTTT.

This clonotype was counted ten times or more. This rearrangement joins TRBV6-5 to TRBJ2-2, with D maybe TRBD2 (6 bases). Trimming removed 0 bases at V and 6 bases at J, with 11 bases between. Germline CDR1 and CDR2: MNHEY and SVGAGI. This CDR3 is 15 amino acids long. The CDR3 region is CASSYSTGGAGELFF. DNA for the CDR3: TGTGCCAGCAGTTACTCGACCGGGGGAGCCGGGGAGCTGTTTTTT.

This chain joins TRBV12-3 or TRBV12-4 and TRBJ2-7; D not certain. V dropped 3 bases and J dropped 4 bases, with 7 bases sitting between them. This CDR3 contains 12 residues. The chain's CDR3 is CASSFPQYEQYF. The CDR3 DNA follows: TGTGCCAGCAGTTTCCCGCAATACGAGCAGTACTTC.

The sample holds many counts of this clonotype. As DNA, the CDR3 is TGTGCCAGCAGCTTATTGGCAGGAGGTTCCATGAACACTGAAGCTTTCTTT. This translates into CASSLLAGGSMNTEAFF. This chain links TRBV7-8 with TRBJ1-1; D not resolved. The germline CDR1 and CDR2 sequences are SGHVS and FQNEAQ. The CDR3 sequence is 17 residues long. Trimming stripped 2 bases from V and 0 bases from J, with 16 bases between. The complete variable domain, with remaining parts taken from reference TRBV7-8 and TRBJ1-1, reads GAGVSQSPRYKVAKRGQDVALRCDPISGHVSLFWYQQALGQGPEFLTYFQNEAQLDKSGLPSDRFFAERPEGSVSTLKIQRTQQEDSAVYLCASSLLAGGSMNTEAFFGQGTRLTVV.

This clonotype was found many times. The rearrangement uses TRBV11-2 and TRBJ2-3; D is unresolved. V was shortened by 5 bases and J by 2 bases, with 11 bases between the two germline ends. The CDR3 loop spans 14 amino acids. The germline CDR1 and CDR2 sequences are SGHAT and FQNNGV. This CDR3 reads CASSPPDDTDTQYF. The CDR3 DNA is TGTGCCAGCAGCCCTCCGGACGACACAGATACGCAGTATTTT. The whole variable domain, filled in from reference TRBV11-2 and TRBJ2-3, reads EAGVAQSPRYKIIEKRQSVAFWCNPISGHATLYWYQQILGQGPKLLIQFQNNGVVDDSQLPKDRFSAERLKGVDSTLKIQPAKLEDSAVYLCASSPPDDTDTQYFGPGTRLTVL.

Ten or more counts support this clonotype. In DNA form, the CDR3 reads TGTGCCAGCTCTCCCTACTTGGCCTACGAGCAGTACTTC. Translating gives CASSPYLAYEQYF. The V call is TRBV2, the J call TRBJ2-7; the D is unclear. V lost 8 bases and J lost 2, with 13 bases in between. Germline V gene lookup returns CDR1 SNHLY and CDR2 FYNNEI. The CDR3 extends over 13 amino acids. The full variable domain, in which reference TRBV2 and TRBJ2-7 provide the parts outside the CDR3, is EPEVTQTPSHQVTQMGQEVILRCVPISNHLYFYWYRQILGQKVEFLVSFYNNEISEKSEIFDDQFSVERPDGSNFTLKIRSTKLEDSAMYFCASSPYLAYEQYFGPGTRLTVT.

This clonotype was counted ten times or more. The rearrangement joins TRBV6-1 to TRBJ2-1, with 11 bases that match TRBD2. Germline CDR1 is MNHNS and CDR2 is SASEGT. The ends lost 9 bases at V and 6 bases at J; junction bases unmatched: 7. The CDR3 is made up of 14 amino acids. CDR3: CASLAGGLGNEQFF. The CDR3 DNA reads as TGTGCCAGTTTAGCGGGGGGGCTGGGCAATGAGCAGTTCTTC.

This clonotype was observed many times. The CDR3 is CASSSPYEQYF. In DNA form, the CDR3 reads TGTGCCAGCAGTTCGCCTTACGAGCAGTACTTC. The rearrangement uses TRBV3-1 and TRBJ2-7; D remains unclear. The CDR3 covers 11 residues. Germline V CDR1 and CDR2: LGHDT, YNNKEL (reference sequence). The V gene lost 6 bases and the J gene lost 4 bases, with 7 bases spanning the gap.

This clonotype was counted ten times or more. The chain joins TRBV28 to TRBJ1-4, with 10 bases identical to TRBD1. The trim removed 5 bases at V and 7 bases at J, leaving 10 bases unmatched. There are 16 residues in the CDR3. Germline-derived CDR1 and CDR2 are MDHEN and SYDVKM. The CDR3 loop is CASSVLGTGESEKLFF. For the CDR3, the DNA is TGTGCCAGCAGTGTACTCGGGACAGGGGAAAGTGAAAAACTGTTTTTT.

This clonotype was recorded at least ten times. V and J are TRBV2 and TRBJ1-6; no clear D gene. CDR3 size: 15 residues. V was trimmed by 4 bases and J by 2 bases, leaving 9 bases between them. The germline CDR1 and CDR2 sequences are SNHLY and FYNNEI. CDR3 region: CASSVSDTYNSPLHF. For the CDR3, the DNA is TGTGCCAGCAGTGTTTCAGACACCTATAATTCACCCCTCCACTTT.

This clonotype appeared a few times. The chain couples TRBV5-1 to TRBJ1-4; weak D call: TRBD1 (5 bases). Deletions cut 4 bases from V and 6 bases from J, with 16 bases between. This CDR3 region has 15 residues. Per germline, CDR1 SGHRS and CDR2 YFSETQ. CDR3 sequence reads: CASSDGAGVYEKLFF. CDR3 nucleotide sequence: TGCGCCAGCAGCGACGGGGCCGGGGTTTATGAAAAACTGTTTTTT.

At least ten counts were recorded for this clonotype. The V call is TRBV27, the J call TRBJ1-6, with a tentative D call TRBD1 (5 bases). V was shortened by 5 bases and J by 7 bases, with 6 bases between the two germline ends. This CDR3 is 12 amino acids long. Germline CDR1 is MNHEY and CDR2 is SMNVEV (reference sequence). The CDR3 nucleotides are TGTGCCAGCAGTGAGGGGAATTCACCCCTCCACTTT. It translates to CASSEGNSPLHF.

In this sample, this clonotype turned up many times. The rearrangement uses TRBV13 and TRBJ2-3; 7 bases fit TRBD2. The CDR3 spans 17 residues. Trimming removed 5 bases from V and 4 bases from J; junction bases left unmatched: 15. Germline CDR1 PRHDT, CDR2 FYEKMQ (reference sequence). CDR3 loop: CASSLRAMGGGADTQYF. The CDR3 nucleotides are TGTGCCAGCAGCCTAAGGGCGATGGGGGGGGGTGCAGATACGCAGTATTTT.

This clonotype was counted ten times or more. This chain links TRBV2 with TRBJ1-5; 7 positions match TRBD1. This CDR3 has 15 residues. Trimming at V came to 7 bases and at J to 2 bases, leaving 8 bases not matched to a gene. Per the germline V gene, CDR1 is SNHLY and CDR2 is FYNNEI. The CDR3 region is CASNRQGLGNQPQHF. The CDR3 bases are TGTGCCAGCAATAGACAGGGTTTGGGCAATCAGCCCCAGCATTTT. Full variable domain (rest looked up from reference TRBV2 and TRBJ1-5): EPEVTQTPSHQVTQMGQEVILRCVPISNHLYFYWYRQILGQKVEFLVSFYNNEISEKSEIFDDQFSVERPDGSNFTLKIRSTKLEDSAMYFCASNRQGLGNQPQHFGDGTRLSIL.

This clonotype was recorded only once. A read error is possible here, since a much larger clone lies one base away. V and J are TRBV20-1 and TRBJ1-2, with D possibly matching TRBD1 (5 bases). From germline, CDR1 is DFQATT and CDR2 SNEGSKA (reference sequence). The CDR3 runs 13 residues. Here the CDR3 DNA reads TGCAATGCTAGAGCGGGACTGCTTTATGGCTACACCTTC. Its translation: CNARAGLLYGYTF.

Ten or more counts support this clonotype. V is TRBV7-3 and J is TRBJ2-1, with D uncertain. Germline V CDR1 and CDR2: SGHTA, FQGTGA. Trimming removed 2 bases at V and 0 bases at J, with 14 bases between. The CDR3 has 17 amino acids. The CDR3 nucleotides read TGTGCCAGCAGCTTACGGTTTGACCTTAACTCCTACAATGAGCAGTTCTTC. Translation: CASSLRFDLNSYNEQFF.